This T cell receptor (beta chain) was profiled in a study of identical twins. TCRdb re-called the 5' RACE reads through MiXCR, storing one row per CDR3 protein. The sample shows under 400,000 distinct CDR3 sequences, approximately 8.7% of them seen only once. Germline V gives CDR1 MNHEY, CDR2 SVGAGI. This CDR3 has 17 amino acids. V dropped 2 bases and J dropped 1; count of bases not matched to a gene: 6. Sequenced material: naive T cells sorted from blood. This clonotype was obtained from a woman aged 45-60 years in good health. This sequence joins TRBV6-5 and TRBJ2-2; 8 bases are a match to TRBD2. The CDR3, as DNA: TGTGCCAGCAGTTACCTCCTTAGCGGGAAGAACACCGGGGAGCTGTTTTTT. It encodes CASSYLLSGKNTGELFF.